The present TCR beta chain was sequenced within a study of graft-versus-host responses after intestinal transplantation. J gave up 4 bases and V 8 bases, and 10 bases lay outside the gene matches. Germline V gene data show CDR1 as SGHRS and CDR2 as YFSETQ. The CDR3 sequence is 14 residues long. Study-wide points: Recipient marrow held GvH clones, some first seen in ileum or blood.

TCRdb's copy holds only in-frame clones and misses some; the assay was immunoSEQ multiplex PCR. The table shows almost 85,000 clones, with 91% occurring only once. A note on this clone: Its antigen is unidentified.

The sequence came from a human donor who received an intestinal transplant. Sequenced here: unstimulated CD4+ T cells sorted from spleen or lymph node cells, sampled before intestinal transplant. This chain connects TRBV5-1 to TRBJ2-5; 8 positions match TRBD1. CDR3 residues: CASTFDRGGETQYF. The CDR3 DNA reads TGCGCCAGTACTTTCGACAGGGGTGGAGAGACCCAGTACTTC.